The clone carrying this T cell receptor (beta chain) was observed a handful of times. The record originates from a study of blood T cell repertoires in COVID-19. Across the study: The United States, Italy and Spain were the sources of the acute and convalescent COVID-19 samples. From T cells, B-cell-depleted T cells, or PBMCs came the material, which was cDNA or gDNA.

Under the authors' procedure: Amplification from reference gene primers served as the basis for estimated nucleated cell counts. Profiling relied on immunoSEQ multiplex PCR, and the TCRdb table lists in-frame clones only, not all of them. The DNA was the basis for D and trimming; V, J and clone size are from that table. Among under 75,000 clones, about 73% were seen once, and the ten largest hold about 20%. The CDR3 length is 19 residues. The V gene end was trimmed by 10 bases and the J gene end by 3 bases; junction bases not matched to a gene: 14. Germline CDR1 MDHEN, CDR2 SYDVKM. Sequencing input: peripheral blood. The chain joins TRBV28 to TRBJ2-6; TRBD2 matches 14 bases. The receptor comes from a man in his 60s with acute or convalescent COVID-19. CDR3 DNA sequence: TGTGCCACCCTCGGGACTAGCGGGAGTCGGTCGGGTGGGGCCAACGTCCTGACTTTC. Protein product: CATLGTSGSRSGGANVLTF.